The 5 T cell receptor beta chains given below trace back to one sample, sequenced in a study of post-analysis software for immune sequencing data. Study results and limitations: The five TRBV segments detected at higher frequency in patients than in controls included TRBV5-6, TRBV5-1 and TRBV20-1.

For these receptors, no antigen is known. Unique molecular identifiers were carried by the TCR beta cDNA libraries. Each CDR3 protein gets one entry after TCRdb re-called the PCR reads with MiXCR. The sample shows 750,000 to 900,000 distinct CDR3 sequences, roughly 46% of them seen only once. The sequenced sample was blood. These receptors were obtained from a girl between 5 and 17 years old with multiple sclerosis.

The V and J genes are TRBV15 and TRBJ2-5; perhaps D is TRBD1 or TRBD2 (5 bases each). The end of the DNA fits TRBJ2-7 better, so the J call may be wrong. The V gene's germline CDR1 is LNHNV and CDR2 YYDKDF (reference sequence). The CDR3 is made up of 15 amino acids. Written as DNA, the CDR3 is TGTGCCACCAGCAGTGGGACCCGTGCTAAGGACGAGCAGTACTTC. It translates to CATSSGTRAKDEQYF.

In DNA form, the CDR3 reads TGCAGTGCTAGCCTGGACGGGAGGTCGGACTACGAGCAGTACTTC. It specifies CSASLDGRSDYEQYF. The chain links TRBV20-1 to TRBJ2-1; 7 bases are shared with TRBD2. The assigned J gene may be wrong: the sequence end matches TRBJ2-7 better. The CDR3 has 15 amino acids. Germline CDR1 and CDR2: DFQATT and SNEGSKA (reference sequence).

This clonotype has a single count. The chain couples TRBV4-3 to TRBJ2-1; D gene uncertain. The V end lost 0 bases, the J end lost 2 bases, and 8 bases lay between the germline ends. The CDR3 runs to 15 residues. CDR1 LGHNA and CDR2 YSLEER come from the germline V gene. DNA for the CDR3: TGCGCCAGCAGCCAAGATCTAGGACCCTACAATGAGCAGTTCTTC. Its translation: CASSQDLGPYNEQFF.

This clonotype has more than one count but fewer than ten. The CDR3: CASSLASGNYNEQFF. Here the CDR3 DNA reads TGTGCCAGCAGTTTAGCTAGCGGGAACTACAATGAGCAGTTCTTC. The V call is TRBV12-3 or TRBV12-4, the J call TRBJ2-1; 8 bases agree with TRBD2. CDR3 length equals 15 residues. Trimming at V came to 0 bases and at J to 3 bases, leaving 1 base not matched to a gene.

V and J are TRBV4-2 and TRBJ2-1, with D possibly being TRBD2 (6 bases). The germline gives CDR1 LGHNA, CDR2 YNFKEQ. This CDR3 is built from 13 residues. The V end was cut by 1 base, the J end by 8 bases, with 9 bases between. As DNA, the CDR3 is TGTGCCAGCAGCCAAGTGGAGCGGGATGAGCAGTTCTTC. Translation gives CASSQVERDEQFF.